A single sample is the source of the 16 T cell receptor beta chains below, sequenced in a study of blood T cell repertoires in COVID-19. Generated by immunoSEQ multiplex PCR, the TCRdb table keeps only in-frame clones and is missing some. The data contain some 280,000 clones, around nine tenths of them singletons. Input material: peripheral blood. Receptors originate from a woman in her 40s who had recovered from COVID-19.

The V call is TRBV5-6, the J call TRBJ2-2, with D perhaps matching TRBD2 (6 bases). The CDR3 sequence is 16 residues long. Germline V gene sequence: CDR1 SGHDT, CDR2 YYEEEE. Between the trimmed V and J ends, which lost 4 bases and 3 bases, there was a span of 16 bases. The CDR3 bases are TGTGCCAGCAGCCCGGGCCCGGGAGAGGACACCGGGGAGCTGTTTTTT. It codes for CASSPGPGEDTGELFF.

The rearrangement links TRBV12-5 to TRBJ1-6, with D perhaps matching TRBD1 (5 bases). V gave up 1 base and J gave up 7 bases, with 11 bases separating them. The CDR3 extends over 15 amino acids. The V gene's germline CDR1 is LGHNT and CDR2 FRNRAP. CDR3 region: CASGLGVGENSPLHF. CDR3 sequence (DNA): TGTGCTAGTGGTTTGGGCGTAGGGGAAAATTCACCCCTCCACTTT.

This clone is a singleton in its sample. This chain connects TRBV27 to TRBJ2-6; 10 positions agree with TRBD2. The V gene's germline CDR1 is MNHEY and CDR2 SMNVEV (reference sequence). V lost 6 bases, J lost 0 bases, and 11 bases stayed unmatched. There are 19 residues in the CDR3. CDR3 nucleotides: TGTGCCAGCAGCCCCCTCGGACTAGCGGAACACTCTGGGGCCAACGTCCTGACTTTC. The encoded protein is CASSPLGLAEHSGANVLTF.

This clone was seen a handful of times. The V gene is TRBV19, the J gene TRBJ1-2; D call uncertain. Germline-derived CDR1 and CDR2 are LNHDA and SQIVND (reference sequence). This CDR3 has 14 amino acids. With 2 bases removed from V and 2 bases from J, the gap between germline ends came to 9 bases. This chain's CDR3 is CASSIIQINYGYTF. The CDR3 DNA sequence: TGTGCCAGTAGTATAATACAGATAAACTATGGCTACACCTTC.

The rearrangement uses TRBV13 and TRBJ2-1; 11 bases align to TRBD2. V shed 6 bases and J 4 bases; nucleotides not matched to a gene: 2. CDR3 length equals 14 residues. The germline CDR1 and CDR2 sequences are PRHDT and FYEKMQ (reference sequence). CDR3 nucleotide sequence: TGTGCCAGCAGACGACTAGCGGGATACAATGAGCAGTTCTTC. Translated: CASRRLAGYNEQFF.

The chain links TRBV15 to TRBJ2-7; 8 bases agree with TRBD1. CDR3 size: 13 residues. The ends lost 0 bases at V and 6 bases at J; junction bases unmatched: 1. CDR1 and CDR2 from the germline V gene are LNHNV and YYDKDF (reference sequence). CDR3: CATSRDRGREQYF. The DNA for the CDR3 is TGTGCCACCAGCAGAGACAGGGGGCGCGAGCAGTACTTC.

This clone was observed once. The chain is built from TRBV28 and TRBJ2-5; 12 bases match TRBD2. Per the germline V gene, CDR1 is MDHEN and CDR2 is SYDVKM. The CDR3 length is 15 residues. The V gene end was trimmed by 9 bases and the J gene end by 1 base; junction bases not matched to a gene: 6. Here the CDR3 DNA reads TGTGCCAGTAGACTAGCGGGAGTGATCCAAGAGACCCAGTACTTC. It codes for CASRLAGVIQETQYF.

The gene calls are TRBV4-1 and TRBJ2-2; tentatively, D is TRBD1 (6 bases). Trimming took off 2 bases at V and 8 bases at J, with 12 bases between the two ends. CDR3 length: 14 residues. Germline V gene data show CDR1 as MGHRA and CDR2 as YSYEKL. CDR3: CASSQTNRAGELFF. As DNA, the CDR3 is TGCGCCAGCAGCCAAACGAACAGGGCTGGGGAGCTGTTTTTT.

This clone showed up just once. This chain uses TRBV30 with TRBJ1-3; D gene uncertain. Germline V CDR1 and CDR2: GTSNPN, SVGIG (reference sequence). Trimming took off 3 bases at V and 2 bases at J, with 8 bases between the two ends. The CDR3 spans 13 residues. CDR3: CAWRNGPGNTIYF. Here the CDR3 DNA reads TGTGCCTGGAGAAATGGCCCTGGAAACACCATATATTTT.

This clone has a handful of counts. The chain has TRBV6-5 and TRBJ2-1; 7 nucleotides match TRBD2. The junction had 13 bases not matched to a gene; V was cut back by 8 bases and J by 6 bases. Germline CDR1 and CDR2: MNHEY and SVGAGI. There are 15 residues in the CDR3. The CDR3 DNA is TGTGCCAGCCGGAGCGGGATTGATTGGTCCAATGAGCAGTTCTTC. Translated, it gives CASRSGIDWSNEQFF.

DNA of the CDR3: TGTGCCATCACACATAACAGGGGGCGTATCTACGAGCAGTACTTC. Encoded protein: CAITHNRGRIYEQYF. The chain joins TRBV7-4 to TRBJ2-7; 9 positions match TRBD1. J gave up 3 bases and V 10 bases, and 13 bases lay outside the gene matches. This CDR3 contains 15 residues. Germline V gene data show CDR1 as SGHVT and CDR2 as SQSDAQ.

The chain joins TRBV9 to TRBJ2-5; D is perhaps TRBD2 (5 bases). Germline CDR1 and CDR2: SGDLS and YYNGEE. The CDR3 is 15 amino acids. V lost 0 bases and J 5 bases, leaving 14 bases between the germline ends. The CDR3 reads CASSVGASQGETQYF. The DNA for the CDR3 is TGTGCCAGCAGCGTAGGGGCTAGCCAAGGGGAGACCCAGTACTTC.

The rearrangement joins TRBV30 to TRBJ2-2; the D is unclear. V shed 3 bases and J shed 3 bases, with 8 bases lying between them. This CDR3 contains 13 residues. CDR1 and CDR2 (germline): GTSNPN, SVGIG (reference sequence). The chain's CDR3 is CAWSQTYTGELFF. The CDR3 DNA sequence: TGTGCCTGGAGCCAGACTTACACCGGGGAGCTGTTTTTT.

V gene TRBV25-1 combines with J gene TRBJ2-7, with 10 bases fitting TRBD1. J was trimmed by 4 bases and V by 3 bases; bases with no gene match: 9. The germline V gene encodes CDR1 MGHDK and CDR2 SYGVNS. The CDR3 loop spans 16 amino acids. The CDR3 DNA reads TGTGCCAGCAGTGACGGACAGGGGGACGGCGGTTACGAGCAGTACTTC. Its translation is CASSDGQGDGGYEQYF.

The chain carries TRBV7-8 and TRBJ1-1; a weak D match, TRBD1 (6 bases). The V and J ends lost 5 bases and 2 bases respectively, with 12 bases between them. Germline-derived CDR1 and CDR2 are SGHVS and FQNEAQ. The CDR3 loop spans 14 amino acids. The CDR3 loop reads CASSHTQGNTEAFF. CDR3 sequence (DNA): TGTGCCAGCAGCCATACACAGGGAAACACTGAAGCTTTCTTT.

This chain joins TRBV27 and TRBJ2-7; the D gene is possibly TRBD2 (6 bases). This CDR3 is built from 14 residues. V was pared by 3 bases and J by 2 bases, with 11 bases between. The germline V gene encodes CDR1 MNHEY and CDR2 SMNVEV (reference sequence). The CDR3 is CASSFRAGPYEQYF. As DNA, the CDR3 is TGTGCCAGCAGTTTCAGGGCGGGGCCCTACGAGCAGTACTTC.